These 30 T cell receptor beta chains were all obtained from the same sample, sequenced in a study of CD8 T cells in Susac syndrome. The RNA input was roughly 0.45 to 1 ug, and it was reverse transcribed with random hexamers. TCRdb processed the immunoSEQ multiplex PCR reads anew with MiXCR; each CDR3 protein has one entry. This sample yields 80,000 to 95,000 distinct CDR3 sequences, of which approximately 95% are seen a single time; roughly 0.97% belongs to the top ten. The sequencing sample was made of CD8+ T cells from PBMCs. All receptors come from a human donor with Susac syndrome.

V gene TRBV6-6 combines with J gene TRBJ2-1; D remains unclear. The germline V and J ends were trimmed by 7 bases and 4 bases, with 17 bases remaining between them. The CDR3 is 15 amino acids. From germline, CDR1 is MNHNY and CDR2 SVGAGI (reference sequence). In nucleotides, the CDR3 is TGTGCCAGCACCGAGCCCTCCCAGCCGTACAATGAGCAGTTCTTC. This translates into CASTEPSQPYNEQFF.

V gene TRBV5-5 combines with J gene TRBJ1-5, with D possibly TRBD1 on 5 matching bases. Germline CDR1 and CDR2: SGHKS and YYEKEE (reference sequence). Trimming stripped 2 bases from V and 8 bases from J, with 11 bases between. This CDR3 comprises 13 residues. In DNA form, the CDR3 reads TGTGCCAGCAGCTTTGAGGGGATGGAGCCCCAGCATTTT. Translated, it gives CASSFEGMEPQHF.

This clonotype occurred once. The chain couples TRBV11-2 to TRBJ2-1; D uncertain. Germline V CDR1 and CDR2: SGHAT, FQNNGV. V lost 1 base and J 9 bases, leaving 13 bases between the germline ends. This CDR3 spans 14 amino acids. CDR3 in amino acids: CASSLALVVPEQFF. The CDR3 nucleotides read TGTGCCAGCAGCTTAGCTCTAGTCGTACCTGAGCAGTTCTTC.

This chain links TRBV6-6 with TRBJ2-4; D not resolved. Trimming stripped 8 bases from V and 3 bases from J, with 11 bases between. Germline loops: CDR1 MNHNY, CDR2 SVGAGI (reference sequence). The CDR3 contains 13 residues. The CDR3 reads CASPDNSKNIQYF. The CDR3 bases are TGTGCCAGCCCCGACAACAGCAAAAACATTCAGTACTTC.

The J gene is TRBJ2-1, the V gene TRBV4-1; 8 bases fit TRBD1. Per germline, CDR1 MGHRA and CDR2 YSYEKL. Trimming removed 3 bases from V and 8 bases from J; junction bases left unmatched: 6. The CDR3 sequence is 14 residues long. The CDR3 sequence is CASSHPGGIYEQFF. The CDR3 DNA sequence: TGCGCCAGCAGCCACCCAGGGGGCATCTATGAGCAGTTCTTC.

This chain uses TRBV19 with TRBJ2-1, with 10 bases fitting TRBD2. The germline CDR1 and CDR2 sequences are LNHDA and SQIVND (reference sequence). The CDR3 totals 14 residues. V was clipped by 9 bases and J by 9 bases; unmatched bases: 11. The CDR3, as DNA: TGTGCCAGCGAAAAGCGGGAGGGCTCGGGTGAGCAGTTCTTC. As protein: CASEKREGSGEQFF.

This chain uses TRBV2 with TRBJ2-2; 7 bases are shared with TRBD2. V lost 8 bases to trimming and J lost 6 bases; unmatched junction nucleotides: 6. The CDR3 is made up of 13 amino acids. CDR1 SNHLY and CDR2 FYNNEI come from the germline V gene. This CDR3 is CASGVGLAGELFF. The CDR3 nucleotides read TGTGCCAGCGGGGTCGGACTAGCCGGGGAGCTGTTTTTT. Drawing the rest from reference TRBV2 and TRBJ2-2, the complete variable domain is EPEVTQTPSHQVTQMGQEVILRCVPISNHLYFYWYRQILGQKVEFLVSFYNNEISEKSEIFDDQFSVERPDGSNFTLKIRSTKLEDSAMYFCASGVGLAGELFFGEGSRLTVL.

V gene TRBV9 combines with J gene TRBJ2-2; D gene uncertain. Germline CDR1 SGDLS, CDR2 YYNGEE. Trimming left V 7 bases short and J 3 bases short, with 13 bases between. The CDR3 spans 14 residues. CDR3: CASSDPTYTGELFF. CDR3 nucleotide sequence: TGTGCCAGCTCGGACCCTACCTACACCGGGGAGCTGTTTTTT.

V gene TRBV20-1 combines with J gene TRBJ2-1, with 9 bases aligning to TRBD2. The CDR3 extends over 15 amino acids. Germline V gives CDR1 DFQATT, CDR2 SNEGSKA (reference sequence). Trimming took 0 bases from V and 4 from J; bases not matched to a gene: 4. CDR3 sequence: CSAREGLAAYNEQFF. For the CDR3, the DNA is TGCAGTGCTAGAGAGGGACTAGCAGCATACAATGAGCAGTTCTTC.

The genes are TRBV3-1 and TRBJ2-1; 14 bases map to TRBD2. The CDR3 covers 16 residues. V shed 4 bases and J 3 bases; nucleotides not matched to a gene: 2. Germline CDR1 reads LGHDT; CDR2 reads YNNKEL (reference sequence). The CDR3 nucleotides read TGTGCCAGCAGCCTGGGACTAGCGGGGGTCTACAATGAGCAGTTCTTC. It codes for CASSLGLAGVYNEQFF.

The chain is built from TRBV4-2 and TRBJ2-5; the D call may be TRBD1 or TRBD2 (5 bases each). V gave up 1 base and J gave up 2 bases, with 8 bases separating them. Germline values: CDR1 LGHNA, CDR2 YNFKEQ. The CDR3 runs 14 residues. The CDR3 DNA reads as TGTGCCAGCAGCCAAGGGGACGGGCAAGAGACCCAGTACTTC. Translating it yields CASSQGDGQETQYF.

This chain connects TRBV29-1 to TRBJ2-2; D remains unclear. Germline CDR1 reads SQVTM; CDR2 reads ANQGSEA. With 4 bases removed from V and 2 bases from J, the gap between germline ends came to 8 bases. The CDR3 loop spans 13 amino acids. In DNA form, the CDR3 reads TGCAGCGTTGGCGGTGAAAACACCGGGGAGCTGTTTTTT. As protein: CSVGGENTGELFF.

The chain couples TRBV29-1 to TRBJ2-1, with D possibly TRBD2 on 5 matching bases. The CDR3 runs to 17 residues. CDR1 and CDR2 from the germline V gene are SQVTM and ANQGSEA. V was cut by 3 bases and J by 0 bases, with 18 bases left in between. The DNA of the CDR3 is TGCAGCGTTGAGCTAGAACCGGGGTGGAGCTCCTACAATGAGCAGTTCTTC. Amino acid sequence: CSVELEPGWSSYNEQFF.

The V gene is TRBV7-6, the J gene TRBJ2-2; D ambiguous. Trimming stripped 3 bases from V and 3 bases from J, with 5 bases between. In germline, CDR1 is SGHVS, CDR2 FNYEAQ. This CDR3 region has 13 residues. CDR3: CASSFTDTGELFF. DNA of the CDR3: TGTGCCAGCAGCTTTACCGACACCGGGGAGCTGTTTTTT.

The V gene is TRBV29-1, the J gene TRBJ1-5; D gene ambiguous. V lost 0 bases and J lost 4, with 10 bases in between. Germline CDR1 and CDR2: SQVTM and ANQGSEA. The CDR3 loop spans 14 amino acids. The CDR3 sequence: CSVEDSGSNQPQHF. In DNA, the CDR3 is TGCAGCGTTGAAGACAGCGGATCGAATCAGCCCCAGCATTTT.

The J gene is TRBJ1-6, the V gene TRBV3-1; 10 positions agree with TRBD1. The germline V gene has CDR1 LGHDT and CDR2 YNNKEL (reference sequence). The trim removed 0 bases at V and 7 bases at J, leaving 6 bases unmatched. The CDR3 runs 17 residues. CDR3 sequence (DNA): TGTGCCAGCAGCCAAGATCTCGCGGACAGGGGGAATTCACCCCTCCACTTT. Its translation: CASSQDLADRGNSPLHF.

The chain couples TRBV7-9 to TRBJ1-1; D is unresolved. Germline loops: CDR1 SEHNR, CDR2 FQNEAQ (reference sequence). The V gene lost 0 bases and the J gene lost 4 bases, with 9 bases spanning the gap. The CDR3 runs to 14 residues. CDR3 sequence reads: CASSLALVRTEAFF. CDR3 bases: TGTGCCAGCAGCTTAGCGCTAGTGCGCACTGAAGCTTTCTTT.

The chain carries TRBV4-3 and TRBJ2-1, with TRBD2 matching over 13 bases. The junction had 2 bases not matched to a gene; V was cut back by 4 bases and J by 2 bases. The CDR3 spans 16 residues. The germline CDR1 and CDR2 sequences are LGHNA and YSLEER. The CDR3 DNA sequence: TGCGCCAGCAGCCCGGGGACTAGCGGGGCCTACAATGAGCAGTTCTTC. This gives the protein CASSPGTSGAYNEQFF.

This sequence joins TRBV4-1 and TRBJ2-1; TRBD2 agrees at 11 bases. Germline values: CDR1 MGHRA, CDR2 YSYEKL. CDR3 length equals 22 residues. V trimming: 4 bases; J trimming: 0 bases; junction bases outside the gene matches: 20. The CDR3 DNA sequence: TGCGCCAGCAGCCCCACCTATATCTCTAGCGGGGGGCCAAGGAGCTCCTACAATGAGCAGTTCTTC. This codes for CASSPTYISSGGPRSSYNEQFF.

The J gene is TRBJ2-1, the V gene TRBV14; 13 nucleotides match TRBD2. The CDR3 covers 17 residues. CDR1 is SGHDN and CDR2 is FVKESK in the germline V gene. V trimming: 0 bases; J trimming: 5 bases; junction bases outside the gene matches: 4. The DNA for the CDR3 is TGTGCCAGCAGCCAAGAAGAAGGACTAGCGGGGGACAATGAGCAGTTCTTC. Translation gives CASSQEEGLAGDNEQFF.

This clonotype has a single count. The CDR3 region has the DNA TGTGCCAGCAGCTTGGAATTTATCCAGGGGGGCGATGAGCAGTTCTTC. The encoded protein is CASSLEFIQGGDEQFF. The gene calls are TRBV5-6 and TRBJ2-1; D is possibly TRBD1 (7 bases). This CDR3 spans 16 amino acids. Germline CDR1 is SGHDT and CDR2 is YYEEEE. V lost 0 bases, J lost 8 bases, and 18 bases lay in between.

CDR3 sequence (DNA): TGTGCCAGCACTCCCCGGGACAACGAAGTCGGCTACACCTTC. Amino acids: CASTPRDNEVGYTF. The chain has TRBV28 and TRBJ1-2, with a possible D match to TRBD1 (6 bases). The CDR3 length is 14 residues. V lost 7 bases, J lost 8 bases, and 20 bases lay in between. Germline V CDR1 and CDR2: MDHEN, SYDVKM.

The rearrangement uses TRBV6-6 and TRBJ2-7; D may be TRBD2 (6 bases). The CDR3 loop spans 13 amino acids. The germline gives CDR1 MNHNY, CDR2 SVGAGI (reference sequence). Between the trimmed V and J ends, which lost 0 bases and 4 bases, there was a span of 7 bases. The CDR3 region is CASSYSEGYEQYF. The DNA of the CDR3 is TGTGCCAGCAGTTACTCGGAGGGTTACGAGCAGTACTTC.

The rearrangement uses TRBV11-2 and TRBJ2-1, with TRBD2 matching over 14 bases. There are 17 residues in the CDR3. Germline V gives CDR1 SGHAT, CDR2 FQNNGV. The V segment lost 5 bases and the J segment 1 base; nucleotides outside the gene matches: 4. CDR3: CASSPGLAGESYNEQFF. CDR3 DNA sequence: TGTGCCAGCAGCCCGGGACTAGCGGGAGAGTCCTACAATGAGCAGTTCTTC.

The chain couples TRBV28 to TRBJ2-7, with D unresolved. The CDR3 has 13 amino acids. The germline V and J ends were trimmed by 7 bases and 0 bases, with 10 bases remaining between them. Germline V gene data show CDR1 as MDHEN and CDR2 as SYDVKM. The CDR3 loop is CASTGRISYEQYF. CDR3 bases: TGTGCCAGCACCGGGCGGATCTCCTACGAGCAGTACTTC.

The chain employs TRBV19 and TRBJ2-7, with TRBD2 matching over 7 bases. V gave up 10 bases and J gave up 4 bases; unmatched junction bases: 7. Germline V lookup: CDR1 LNHDA, CDR2 SQIVND (reference sequence). This CDR3 contains 12 residues. The CDR3 region has the DNA TGTGCCACCGAGGGAGGGTCTTACGAGCAGTACTTC. Amino acid sequence: CATEGGSYEQYF.

The chain links TRBV13 to TRBJ2-2; no clear D. The V and J ends lost 5 bases and 0 bases respectively, with 13 bases between them. The CDR3 is made up of 16 amino acids. CDR1 is PRHDT and CDR2 is FYEKMQ in the germline V gene (reference sequence). The CDR3 loop reads CASSPGGDANTGELFF. The CDR3, as DNA: TGTGCCAGCAGCCCCGGTGGAGACGCGAACACCGGGGAGCTGTTTTTT.

This clonotype was recorded only once. This sequence joins TRBV3-1 and TRBJ2-7, with TRBD1 matching over 9 bases. The V and J ends lost 4 bases and 2 bases, in that order; junction bases with no gene match: 9. This CDR3 is built from 16 residues. The germline CDR1 and CDR2 sequences are LGHDT and YNNKEL (reference sequence). CDR3 amino acids: CASSPAGTGYTYEQYF. The CDR3 nucleotides read TGTGCCAGCAGCCCTGCAGGGACAGGGTATACCTACGAGCAGTACTTC.

The V call is TRBV24-1, the J call TRBJ2-5, with 7 bases aligning to TRBD2. In germline, CDR1 is KGHDR, CDR2 SFDVKD. This CDR3 has 16 residues. Unmatched junction bases numbered 7, after V lost 4 bases and J lost 0 bases. In DNA form, the CDR3 reads TGTGCCACCAGTGAGTGGGCGGGAGAGGACCAAGAGACCCAGTACTTC. Translation: CATSEWAGEDQETQYF.

The V and J genes are TRBV6-6 and TRBJ1-1; tentative D call: TRBD1 (5 bases). Per germline, CDR1 MNHNY and CDR2 SVGAGI (reference sequence). V lost 5 bases and J lost 1, with 14 bases in between. The CDR3 is 15 amino acids. CDR3 residues: CASSHTTGPNTEAFF. CDR3 in DNA: TGTGCCAGCAGTCACACTACAGGCCCGAACACTGAAGCTTTCTTT.